These 21 T cell receptor beta chains were all obtained from the same sample, sequenced in a study of OX40 agonist ivuxolimab in advanced cancers. This table comes from immunoSEQ multiplex PCR, and its TCRdb copy is limited to in-frame clones, with some not included. The sample lists approximately 74,000 clones; roughly 86% were seen once. The sample in question was CD4+ or CD8+ T cells sorted from blood, obtained in a trial of the OX40 agonist ivuxolimab. The source of these receptors is an adult with an advanced solid tumor such as melanoma, head and neck, liver or kidney cancer.

This clone was seen a few times. V is TRBV10-3 and J is TRBJ1-4, with 9 bases identical to TRBD1. V lost 4 bases, J lost 8 bases, and 2 bases stayed unmatched. This CDR3 spans 13 amino acids. Per germline, CDR1 ENHRY and CDR2 SYGVKD. CDR3 region: CAISGTGAEKLFF. The CDR3, as DNA: TGTGCCATCAGTGGGACAGGGGCCGAAAAACTGTTTTTT.

This clone appeared a few times. Written as DNA, the CDR3 is TGCGCCAGCAGCCTAGGACAGATGAACACTGAAGCTTTCTTT. It encodes CASSLGQMNTEAFF. The chain is built from TRBV5-1 and TRBJ1-1; tentative D call: TRBD1 (6 bases). The germline V and J ends were trimmed by 4 bases and 0 bases, with 10 bases remaining between them. This CDR3 is 14 amino acids long. CDR1 and CDR2 (germline): SGHRS, YFSETQ.

Concerning this clone: One end of the junction is discordant with germline, which a read error may explain. This chain's CDR3 is CASSPAGAATHTF. As DNA, the CDR3 is TGTGCCAGCAGCCCGGCCGGTGCAGCCACCCATACCTTC. This chain links TRBV14 with TRBJ2-7; D gene unclear. The CDR3 sequence is 13 residues long. The V gene's germline CDR1 is SGHDN and CDR2 FVKESK.

The chain carries TRBV5-1 and TRBJ2-3; 9 bases agree with TRBD1. There are 13 residues in the CDR3. Germline lookup yields CDR1 SGHRS and CDR2 YFSETQ. The V gene end was trimmed by 5 bases and the J gene end by 3 bases; junction bases not matched to a gene: 1. Here the CDR3 reads CASRTGGTDTQYF. The CDR3 DNA reads TGCGCCAGCAGGACAGGGGGTACAGATACGCAGTATTTT.

By share, this clone counts as medium-sized. The J gene is TRBJ2-7, the V gene TRBV7-3; 12 nucleotides agree with TRBD1. This CDR3 is 15 amino acids long. Germline assignment: CDR1 SGHTA and CDR2 FQGTGA. V shed 0 bases and J 4 bases; nucleotides not matched to a gene: 1. The CDR3 sequence is CASSLTGQGAYEQYF. As DNA, the CDR3 is TGTGCCAGCAGCTTAACGGGACAGGGGGCTTACGAGCAGTACTTC.

This clone was seen once. This sequence joins TRBV6-1 and TRBJ2-1; D assignment may be TRBD1 or TRBD2 (5 bases each). This CDR3 region has 13 residues. The V end was cut by 6 bases, the J end by 3 bases, with 9 bases between. From germline, CDR1 is MNHNS and CDR2 SASEGT. The chain's CDR3 is CASRGVNYNEQFF. The CDR3 bases are TGTGCCAGCAGGGGGGTCAACTACAATGAGCAGTTCTTC.

The rearrangement joins TRBV2 to TRBJ2-3, with 10 bases identical to TRBD2. CDR1 and CDR2 from the germline V gene are SNHLY and FYNNEI. This CDR3 has 15 amino acids. J gave up 2 bases and V 5 bases, and 4 bases lay outside the gene matches. CDR3: CASSNGLADTDTQYF. The CDR3 bases are TGTGCCAGCAGTAACGGACTAGCGGACACAGATACGCAGTATTTT.

The chain carries TRBV19 and TRBJ2-1, with 7 bases aligning to TRBD2. The V and J ends lost 3 bases and 7 bases, in that order; junction bases with no gene match: 9. The CDR3 runs 15 residues. CDR1 and CDR2 from the germline V gene are LNHDA and SQIVND (reference sequence). CDR3 amino acids: CASSIVSGRPNEQFF. The CDR3 coding sequence is TGTGCCAGTAGTATCGTTAGCGGGCGGCCGAATGAGCAGTTCTTC.

This clone was seen only once. The chain recombines TRBV6-5 with TRBJ2-2; a weak D match, TRBD2 (5 bases). Trimming took 1 base from V and 4 from J, leaving 13 bases between them. The CDR3 totals 16 residues. Germline CDR1 is MNHEY and CDR2 is SVGAGI. In DNA form, the CDR3 reads TGTGCCAGCAGTTACTTCGGATCGCGGGTCACCGGGGAGCTGTTTTTT. This codes for CASSYFGSRVTGELFF.

V and J are TRBV27 and TRBJ1-2, with 7 bases matching TRBD1. The V gene end was trimmed by 4 bases and the J gene end by 4 bases; junction bases not matched to a gene: 6. This CDR3 is built from 14 residues. Germline V CDR1 and CDR2: MNHEY, SMNVEV (reference sequence). Written as DNA, the CDR3 is TGTGCCAGCAGTTCGACAGGGAACCCCTATGGCTACACCTTC. This encodes CASSSTGNPYGYTF.

V gene TRBV19 combines with J gene TRBJ1-1, with D possibly TRBD1 on 5 matching bases. Looked up from germline, CDR1 is LNHDA and CDR2 is SQIVND (reference sequence). The CDR3 runs to 16 residues. V shed 3 bases and J shed 0 bases, with 14 bases lying between them. DNA of the CDR3: TGTGCCAGTAGTATCTCCCAGGGTCCCCTGAACACTGAAGCTTTCTTT. The encoded protein is CASSISQGPLNTEAFF.

V gene TRBV2 combines with J gene TRBJ2-7; 8 nucleotides align to TRBD1. CDR1 SNHLY and CDR2 FYNNEI come from the germline V gene. The CDR3 loop spans 13 amino acids. V gave up 10 bases and J gave up 3 bases; unmatched junction bases: 8. The CDR3 loop reads CATRGQGHYEQYF. The CDR3 DNA is TGTGCCACCCGTGGACAGGGTCACTACGAGCAGTACTTC. Filled out from reference TRBV2 and TRBJ2-7, the complete variable domain reads EPEVTQTPSHQVTQMGQEVILRCVPISNHLYFYWYRQILGQKVEFLVSFYNNEISEKSEIFDDQFSVERPDGSNFTLKIRSTKLEDSAMYFCATRGQGHYEQYFGPGTRLTVT.

The chain carries TRBV6-5 and TRBJ2-5, with a possible D match to TRBD1 (7 bases). The J call may be incorrect, as the DNA end agrees better with TRBJ2-7. The length of the CDR3 is 14 residues. Germline V gene lookup returns CDR1 MNHEY and CDR2 SVGAGI. The CDR3 sequence is CASQLLGRGAEQYF. CDR3 coding DNA: TGTGCCAGCCAGTTACTAGGCAGGGGGGCCGAGCAGTACTTC.

The chain uses TRBV6-5 and TRBJ2-3; TRBD1 matches 7 bases. Germline V gives CDR1 MNHEY, CDR2 SVGAGI. Trimming cost V 8 bases and J 4 bases; bases outside gene matches: 9. This CDR3 has 14 residues. CDR3 sequence: CASGIQGRADTQYF. The CDR3 bases are TGTGCCAGCGGAATACAGGGGCGAGCAGATACGCAGTATTTT.

The chain employs TRBV20-1 and TRBJ1-1, with no clear D. The CDR3 extends over 11 amino acids. V gave up 0 bases and J gave up 5 bases, with 4 bases separating them. In germline, CDR1 is DFQATT, CDR2 SNEGSKA (reference sequence). The CDR3 here is CSARESTEAFF. The DNA for the CDR3 is TGCAGTGCTAGAGAATCTACTGAAGCTTTCTTT.

V gene TRBV19 combines with J gene TRBJ1-6; maybe TRBD1 (6 bases). V lost 4 bases to trimming and J lost 11 bases, with 27 bases between them. Germline assignment: CDR1 LNHDA and CDR2 SQIVND (reference sequence). The CDR3 totals 18 residues. CDR3 loop: CASSNRVTGALRVPPLHF. The CDR3 nucleotides read TGTGCCAGTAGTAACCGGGTGACAGGCGCCCTTCGGGTCCCACCCCTCCACTTT.

V gene TRBV20-1 combines with J gene TRBJ2-7; D not certain. From germline, CDR1 is DFQATT and CDR2 SNEGSKA (reference sequence). The CDR3 has 11 amino acids. Trimming shortened V by 5 bases and J by 2 bases, and 7 bases separated the two germline ends. CDR3 amino acids: CSAYQPYEQYF. The CDR3 DNA sequence: TGCAGTGCTTATCAACCCTACGAGCAGTACTTC.

This chain's CDR3 is CASSPYLDTQYF. CDR3 bases: TGTGCCAGCAGCCCCTACCTGGATACGCAGTATTTT. This chain joins TRBV11-2 and TRBJ2-3; D is unresolved. V lost 5 bases and J 6 bases, leaving 9 bases between the germline ends. The CDR3 spans 12 residues. Germline V CDR1 and CDR2: SGHAT, FQNNGV.

J is TRBJ1-2 and V is TRBV5-6; perhaps TRBD1 as D (5 bases). The V end lost 4 bases, the J end lost 2 bases, and 21 bases lay between the germline ends. Germline V CDR1 and CDR2: SGHDT, YYEEEE. This CDR3 contains 17 residues. This CDR3 reads CASSTNPGRTRNYGYTF. CDR3 coding DNA: TGTGCCAGCAGCACCAACCCGGGACGAACACGGAACTATGGCTACACCTTC.

The chain employs TRBV7-7 and TRBJ1-1, with 8 bases fitting TRBD1. Trimming removed 5 bases from V and 1 base from J; junction bases left unmatched: 6. Germline V gene sequence: CDR1 SSHAT, CDR2 FNYEAQ (reference sequence). The CDR3 is made up of 15 amino acids. The CDR3 sequence is CASSPPTGENTEAFF. The CDR3 region has the DNA TGTGCCAGCAGCCCCCCGACAGGGGAGAACACTGAAGCTTTCTTT.

V gene TRBV5-1 combines with J gene TRBJ1-1; tentatively, D is TRBD1 (5 bases). There are 15 residues in the CDR3. V lost 4 bases and J lost 3, with 16 bases in between. Germline CDR1 SGHRS, CDR2 YFSETQ. This CDR3 is CASSQQQASYTEAFF. CDR3 nucleotide sequence: TGCGCCAGCAGCCAACAACAGGCGTCTTACACTGAAGCTTTCTTT.